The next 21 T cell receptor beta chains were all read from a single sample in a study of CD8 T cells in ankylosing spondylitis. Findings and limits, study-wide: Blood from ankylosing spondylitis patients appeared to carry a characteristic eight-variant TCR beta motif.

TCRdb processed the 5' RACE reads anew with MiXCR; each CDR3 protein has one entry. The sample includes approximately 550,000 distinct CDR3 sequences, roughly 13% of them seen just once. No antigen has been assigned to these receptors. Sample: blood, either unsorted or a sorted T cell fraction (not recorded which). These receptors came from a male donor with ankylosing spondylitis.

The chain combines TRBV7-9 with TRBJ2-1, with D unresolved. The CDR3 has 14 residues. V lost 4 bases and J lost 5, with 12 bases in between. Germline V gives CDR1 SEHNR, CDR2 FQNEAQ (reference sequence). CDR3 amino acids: CASSSRGPNNEQFF. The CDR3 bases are TGTGCCAGCAGCTCGAGAGGTCCAAACAATGAGCAGTTCTTC.

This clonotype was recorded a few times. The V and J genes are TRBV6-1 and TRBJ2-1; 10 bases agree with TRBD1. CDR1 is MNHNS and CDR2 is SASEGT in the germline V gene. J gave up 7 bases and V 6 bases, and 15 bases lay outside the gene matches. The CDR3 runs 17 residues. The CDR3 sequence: CASSVPGQGPRGNEQFF. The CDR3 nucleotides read TGTGCCAGCAGCGTCCCGGGACAGGGGCCCAGGGGGAATGAGCAGTTCTTC.

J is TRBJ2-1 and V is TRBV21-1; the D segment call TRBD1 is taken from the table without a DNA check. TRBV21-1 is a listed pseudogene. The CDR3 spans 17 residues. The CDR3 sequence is CASSKTWTGRGYNEQFF. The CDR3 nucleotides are TGTGCCAGCAGCAAAACGTGGACAGGGAGGGGATACAATGAGCAGTTCTTC.

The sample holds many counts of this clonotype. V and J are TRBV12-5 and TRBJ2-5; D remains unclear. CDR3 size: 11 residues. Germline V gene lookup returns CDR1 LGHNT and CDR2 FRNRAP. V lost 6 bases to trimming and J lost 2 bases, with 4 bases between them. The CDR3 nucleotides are TGTGCTAGTGGACAGCAAGAGACCCAGTACTTC. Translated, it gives CASGQQETQYF.

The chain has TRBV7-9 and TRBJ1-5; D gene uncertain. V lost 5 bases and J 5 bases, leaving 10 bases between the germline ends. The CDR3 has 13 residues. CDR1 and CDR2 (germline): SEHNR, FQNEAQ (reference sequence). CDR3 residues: CASSNLQDQPQHF. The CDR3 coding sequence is TGTGCCAGCAGCAATCTCCAAGATCAGCCCCAGCATTTT.

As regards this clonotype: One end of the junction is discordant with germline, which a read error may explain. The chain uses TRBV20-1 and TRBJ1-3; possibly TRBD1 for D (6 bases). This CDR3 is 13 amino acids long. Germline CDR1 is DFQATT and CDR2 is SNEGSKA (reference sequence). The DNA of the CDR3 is TGCACTGCTGGGCGGACAGTTGGAAACACCATATATTTT. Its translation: CTAGRTVGNTIYF.

CDR3 sequence reads: CASSASQGGYSPLHF. The CDR3 DNA reads as TGTGCCAGCAGTGCTTCCCAGGGGGGGTATTCACCCCTCCACTTT. This chain links TRBV12-3 or TRBV12-4 with TRBJ1-6; 7 bases match TRBD1. The trim removed 5 bases at V and 8 bases at J, leaving 9 bases unmatched. The CDR3 is 15 amino acids.

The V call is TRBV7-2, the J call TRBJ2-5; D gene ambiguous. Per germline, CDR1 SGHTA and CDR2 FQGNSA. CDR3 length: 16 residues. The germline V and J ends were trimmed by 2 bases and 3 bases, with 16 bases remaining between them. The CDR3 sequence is CASSLNPGHPKETQYF. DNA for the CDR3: TGTGCCAGCAGCTTAAACCCCGGCCACCCCAAAGAGACCCAGTACTTC. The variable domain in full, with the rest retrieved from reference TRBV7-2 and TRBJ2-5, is GAGVSQSPSNKVTEKGKDVELRCDPISGHTALYWYRQSLGQGLEFLIYFQGNSAPDKSGLPSDRFSAERTGGSVSTLTIQRTQQEDSAVYLCASSLNPGHPKETQYFGPGTRLLVL.

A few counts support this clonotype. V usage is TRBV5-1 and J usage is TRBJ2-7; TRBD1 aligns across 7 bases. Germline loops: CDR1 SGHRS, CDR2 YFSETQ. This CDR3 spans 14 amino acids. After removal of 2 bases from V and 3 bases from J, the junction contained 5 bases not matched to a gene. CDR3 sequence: CASSLGQVDYEQYF. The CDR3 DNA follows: TGCGCCAGCAGCTTAGGACAGGTTGACTACGAGCAGTACTTC.

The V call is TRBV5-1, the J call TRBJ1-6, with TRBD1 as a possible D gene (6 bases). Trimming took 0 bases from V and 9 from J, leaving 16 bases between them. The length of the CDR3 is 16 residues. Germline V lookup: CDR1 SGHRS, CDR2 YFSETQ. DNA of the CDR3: TGCGCCAGCAGCTTGGAGGGGGATCCCTCCGGTTCACCCCTCCACTTT. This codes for CASSLEGDPSGSPLHF.

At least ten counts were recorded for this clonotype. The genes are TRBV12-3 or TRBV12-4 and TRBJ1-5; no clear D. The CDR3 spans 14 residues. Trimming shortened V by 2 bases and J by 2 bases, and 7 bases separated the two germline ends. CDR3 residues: CASSLRVGNQPQHF. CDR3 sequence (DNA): TGTGCCAGCAGTTTACGGGTGGGCAATCAGCCCCAGCATTTT.

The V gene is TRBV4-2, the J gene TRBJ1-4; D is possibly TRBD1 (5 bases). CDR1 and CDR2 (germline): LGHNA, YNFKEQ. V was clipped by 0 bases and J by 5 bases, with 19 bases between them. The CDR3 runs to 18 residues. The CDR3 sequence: CASSQEGQAYHLNEKLFF. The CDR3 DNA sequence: TGTGCCAGCAGCCAAGAGGGGCAGGCGTACCATCTAAATGAAAAACTGTTTTTT.

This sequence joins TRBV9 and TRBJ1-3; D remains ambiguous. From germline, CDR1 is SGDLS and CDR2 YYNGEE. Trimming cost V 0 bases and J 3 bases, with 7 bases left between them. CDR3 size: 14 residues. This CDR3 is CASSVGPNGNTIYF. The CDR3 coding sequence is TGTGCCAGCAGCGTAGGCCCAAATGGAAACACCATATATTTT.

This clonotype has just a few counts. CDR3 region: CASSLDSIITGELFF. For the CDR3, the DNA is TGTGCCAGCAGCTTGGACTCCATAATCACCGGGGAGCTGTTTTTT. The genes are TRBV5-4 and TRBJ2-2; the D is unclear. V lost 0 bases to trimming and J lost 4 bases, with 10 bases between them. Germline V gene data show CDR1 as SGHNT and CDR2 as YYREEE (reference sequence). This CDR3 has 15 amino acids.

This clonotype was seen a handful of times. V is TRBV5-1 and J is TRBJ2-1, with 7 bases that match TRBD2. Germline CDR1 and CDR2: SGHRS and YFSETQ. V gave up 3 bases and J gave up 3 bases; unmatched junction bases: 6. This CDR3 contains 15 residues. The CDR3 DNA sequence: TGCGCCAGCAGCTACCCAGGGACTATCTACAATGAGCAGTTCTTC. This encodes CASSYPGTIYNEQFF. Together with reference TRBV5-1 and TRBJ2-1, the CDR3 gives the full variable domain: KAGVTQTPRYLIKTRGQQVTLSCSPISGHRSVSWYQQTPGQGLQFLFEYFSETQRNKGNFPGRFSGRQFSNSRSEMNVSTLELGDSALYLCASSYPGTIYNEQFFGPGTRLTVL.

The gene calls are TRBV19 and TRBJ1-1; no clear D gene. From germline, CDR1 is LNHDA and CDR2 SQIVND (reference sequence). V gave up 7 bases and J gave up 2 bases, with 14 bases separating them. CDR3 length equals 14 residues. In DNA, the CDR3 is TGTGCCAGTAAGATCACATCTTCTAACACTGAAGCTTTCTTT. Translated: CASKITSSNTEAFF.

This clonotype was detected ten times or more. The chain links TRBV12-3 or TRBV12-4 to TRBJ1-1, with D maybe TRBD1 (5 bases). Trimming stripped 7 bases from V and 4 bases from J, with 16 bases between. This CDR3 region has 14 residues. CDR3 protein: CASIRTGTLTEAFF. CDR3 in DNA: TGTGCCAGCATCAGAACCGGGACCCTCACTGAAGCTTTCTTT.

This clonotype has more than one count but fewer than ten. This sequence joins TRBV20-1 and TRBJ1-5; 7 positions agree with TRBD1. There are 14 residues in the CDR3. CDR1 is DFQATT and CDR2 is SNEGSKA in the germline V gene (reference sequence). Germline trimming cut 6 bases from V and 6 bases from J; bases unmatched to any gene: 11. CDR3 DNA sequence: TGCAGTGCCCCCCGATCAGGGGGAGGTCAGCCCCAGCATTTT. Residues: CSAPRSGGGQPQHF.

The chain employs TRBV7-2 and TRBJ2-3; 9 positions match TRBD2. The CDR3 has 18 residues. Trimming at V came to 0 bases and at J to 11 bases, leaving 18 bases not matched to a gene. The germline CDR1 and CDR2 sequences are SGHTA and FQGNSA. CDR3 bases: TGTGCCAGCAGCTTAGCGACCCTCGGGGCGGGAGGGCCTTCAGGGCAGTATTTT. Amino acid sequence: CASSLATLGAGGPSGQYF.

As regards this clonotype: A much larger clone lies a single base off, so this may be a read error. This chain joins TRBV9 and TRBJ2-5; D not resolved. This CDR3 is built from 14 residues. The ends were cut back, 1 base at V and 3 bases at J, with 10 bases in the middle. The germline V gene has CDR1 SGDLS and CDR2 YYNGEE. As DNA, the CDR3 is TGTGCCAGCAGCGTACCCGGGCCAGAAGAGACCCAGTACTTC. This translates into CASSVPGPEETQYF.

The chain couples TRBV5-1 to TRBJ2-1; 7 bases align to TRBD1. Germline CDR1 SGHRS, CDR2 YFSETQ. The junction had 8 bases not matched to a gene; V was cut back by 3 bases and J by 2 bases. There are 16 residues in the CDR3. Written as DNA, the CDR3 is TGCGCCAGCAGCTACTCTACAGGGGAAGCCTACAATGAGCAGTTCTTC. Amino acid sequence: CASSYSTGEAYNEQFF.